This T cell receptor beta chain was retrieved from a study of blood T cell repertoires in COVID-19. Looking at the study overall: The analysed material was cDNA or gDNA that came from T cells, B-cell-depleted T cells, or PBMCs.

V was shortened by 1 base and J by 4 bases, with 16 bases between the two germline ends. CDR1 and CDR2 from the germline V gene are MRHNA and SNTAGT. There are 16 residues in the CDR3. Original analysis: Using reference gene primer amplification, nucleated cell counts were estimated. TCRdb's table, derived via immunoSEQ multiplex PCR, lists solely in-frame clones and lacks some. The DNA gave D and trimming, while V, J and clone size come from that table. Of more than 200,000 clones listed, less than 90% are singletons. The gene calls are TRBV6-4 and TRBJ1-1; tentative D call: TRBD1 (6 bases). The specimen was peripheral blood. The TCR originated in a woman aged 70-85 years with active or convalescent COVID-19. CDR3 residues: CASSDFPGAGGTEAFF. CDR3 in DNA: TGTGCCAGCAGTGACTTCCCAGGGGCCGGAGGCACTGAAGCTTTCTTT.